This entry is about one T cell receptor beta chain. Assay used: immunoSEQ multiplex PCR; TCRdb lists only in-frame clones, some missing. Seen here are a few hundred thousand clones, roughly 87% observed once, and the top ten hold just under 3%. This specimen belongs to a study of blood T cell repertoires in COVID-19. Study-level background: The study drew acute and convalescent COVID-19 samples from the United States, Italy and Spain.

Germline values: CDR1 MNHEY, CDR2 SMNVEV (reference sequence). Trimming removed 4 bases at V and 8 bases at J, with 15 bases between. The CDR3 is made up of 14 amino acids. The TCR was taken from a young woman who had recovered from COVID-19. The specimen sequenced was PBMCs or T cells enriched from blood (not recorded which). This chain connects TRBV27 to TRBJ2-1; D possibly corresponds to TRBD1 (5 bases). The DNA of the CDR3 is TGTGCCAGCAGTTATAGGACATGGGCCGATGAGCAGTTCTTC. It encodes CASSYRTWADEQFF.